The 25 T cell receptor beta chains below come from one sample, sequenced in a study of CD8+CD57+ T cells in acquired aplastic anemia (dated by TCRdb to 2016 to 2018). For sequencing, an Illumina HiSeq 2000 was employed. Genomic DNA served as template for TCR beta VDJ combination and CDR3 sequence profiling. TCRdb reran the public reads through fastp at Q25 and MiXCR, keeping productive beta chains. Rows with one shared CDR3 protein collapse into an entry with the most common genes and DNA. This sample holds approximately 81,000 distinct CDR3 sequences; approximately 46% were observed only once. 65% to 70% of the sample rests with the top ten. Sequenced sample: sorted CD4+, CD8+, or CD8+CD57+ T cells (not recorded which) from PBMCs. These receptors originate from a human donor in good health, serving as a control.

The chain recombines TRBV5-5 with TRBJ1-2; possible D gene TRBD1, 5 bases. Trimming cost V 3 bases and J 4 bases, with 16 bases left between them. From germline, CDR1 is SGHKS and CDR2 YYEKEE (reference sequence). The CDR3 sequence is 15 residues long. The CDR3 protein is CASSSGVGIGYGYTF. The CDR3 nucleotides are TGTGCCAGCAGCTCGGGGGTGGGCATAGGCTATGGCTACACCTTC.

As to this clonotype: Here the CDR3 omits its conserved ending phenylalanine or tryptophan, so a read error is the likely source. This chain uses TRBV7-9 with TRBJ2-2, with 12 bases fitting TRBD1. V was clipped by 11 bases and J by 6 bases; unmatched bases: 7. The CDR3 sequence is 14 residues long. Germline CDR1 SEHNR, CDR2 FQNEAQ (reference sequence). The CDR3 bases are TGTGCCGGGACAGGGGGCCGATCCCCCGGGGAGCTGTTTTCT. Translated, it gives CAGTGGRSPGELFS.

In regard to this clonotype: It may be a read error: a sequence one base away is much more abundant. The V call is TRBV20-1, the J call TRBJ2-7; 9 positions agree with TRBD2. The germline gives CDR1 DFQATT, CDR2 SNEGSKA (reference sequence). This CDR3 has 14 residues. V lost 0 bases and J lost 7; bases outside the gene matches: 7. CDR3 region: CSAREASGMDEQYF. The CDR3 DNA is TGCAGTGCTAGAGAGGCTAGCGGGATGGATGAGCAGTACTTC.

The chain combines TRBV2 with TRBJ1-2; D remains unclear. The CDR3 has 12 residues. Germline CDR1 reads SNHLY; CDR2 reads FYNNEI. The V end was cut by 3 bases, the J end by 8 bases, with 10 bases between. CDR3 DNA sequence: TGTGCCAGCAGTGACCCTACTGGGGGCTACACCTTC. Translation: CASSDPTGGYTF.

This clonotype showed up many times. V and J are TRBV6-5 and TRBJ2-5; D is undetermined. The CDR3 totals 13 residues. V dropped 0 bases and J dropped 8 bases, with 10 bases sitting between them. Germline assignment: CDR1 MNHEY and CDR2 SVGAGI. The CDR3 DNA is TGTGCCAGCAGTTACTCCACAACGGCTACCCAGTACTTC. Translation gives CASSYSTTATQYF.

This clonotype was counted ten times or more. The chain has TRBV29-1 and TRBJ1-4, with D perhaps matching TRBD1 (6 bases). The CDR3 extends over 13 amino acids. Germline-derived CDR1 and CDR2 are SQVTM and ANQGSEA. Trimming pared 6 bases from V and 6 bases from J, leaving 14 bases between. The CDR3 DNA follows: TGCAGCGTCCGAGGGGGGCAGTATGAAAAACTGTTTTTT. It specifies CSVRGGQYEKLFF.

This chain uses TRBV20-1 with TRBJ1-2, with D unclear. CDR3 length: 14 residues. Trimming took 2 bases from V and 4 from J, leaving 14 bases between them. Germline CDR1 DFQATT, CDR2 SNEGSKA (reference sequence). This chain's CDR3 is CSARRAPGSYGYTF. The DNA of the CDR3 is TGCAGTGCTAGAAGGGCCCCGGGTTCCTATGGCTACACCTTC.

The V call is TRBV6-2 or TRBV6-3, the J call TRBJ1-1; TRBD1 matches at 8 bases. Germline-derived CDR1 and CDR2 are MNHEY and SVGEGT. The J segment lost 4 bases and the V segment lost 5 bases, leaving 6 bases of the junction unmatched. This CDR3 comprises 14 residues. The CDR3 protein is CASSTTGEATEAFF. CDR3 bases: TGTGCCAGCAGTACGACAGGGGAGGCCACTGAAGCTTTCTTT.

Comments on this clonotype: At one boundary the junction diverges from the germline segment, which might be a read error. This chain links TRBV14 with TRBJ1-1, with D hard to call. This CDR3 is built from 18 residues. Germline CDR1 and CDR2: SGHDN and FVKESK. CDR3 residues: CVSSRFREPARADTEAFF. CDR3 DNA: TGTGTCAGCAGCCGATTCCGGGAGCCGGCACGGGCGGACACTGAAGCTTTCTTT.

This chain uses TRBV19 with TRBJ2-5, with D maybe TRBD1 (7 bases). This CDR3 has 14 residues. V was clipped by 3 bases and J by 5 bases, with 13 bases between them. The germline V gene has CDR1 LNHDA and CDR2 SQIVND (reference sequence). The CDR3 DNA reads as TGTGCCAGTAGTATGGCGCAGGGGGGCGAGACCCAGTACTTC. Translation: CASSMAQGGETQYF.

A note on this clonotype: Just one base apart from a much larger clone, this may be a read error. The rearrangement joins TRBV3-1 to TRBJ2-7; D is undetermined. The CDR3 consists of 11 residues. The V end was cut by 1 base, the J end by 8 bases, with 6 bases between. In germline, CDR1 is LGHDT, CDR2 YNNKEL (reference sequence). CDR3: CASSQAHQQYF. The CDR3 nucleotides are TGTGCCAGCAGCCAAGCCCACCAGCAGTACTTC.

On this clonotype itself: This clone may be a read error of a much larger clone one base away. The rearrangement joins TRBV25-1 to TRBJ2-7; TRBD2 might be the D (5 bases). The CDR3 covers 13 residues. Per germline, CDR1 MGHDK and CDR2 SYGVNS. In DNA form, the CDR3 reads TGTGCCAGCAGCTTAATTAGCACCGGGGAGCAGTGCTTC. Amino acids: CASSLISTGEQCF.

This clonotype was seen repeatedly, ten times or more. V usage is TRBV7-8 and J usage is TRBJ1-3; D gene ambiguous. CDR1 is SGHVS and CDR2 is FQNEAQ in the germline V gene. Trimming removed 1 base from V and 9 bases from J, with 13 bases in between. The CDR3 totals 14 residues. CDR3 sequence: CASSLEQWPSTIYF. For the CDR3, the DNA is TGTGCCAGCAGCTTAGAGCAATGGCCCAGCACCATATATTTT.

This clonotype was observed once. Here the CDR3 DNA reads TGCAGCGTTGAAGAGGATCAAAACACTGAAGCTTTCTTT. As protein: CSVEEDQNTEAFF. The genes are TRBV29-1 and TRBJ1-1; no clear D gene. Germline-derived CDR1 and CDR2 are SQVTM and ANQGSEA. The CDR3 length is 13 residues. The germline V and J ends were trimmed by 0 bases and 2 bases, with 7 bases remaining between them.

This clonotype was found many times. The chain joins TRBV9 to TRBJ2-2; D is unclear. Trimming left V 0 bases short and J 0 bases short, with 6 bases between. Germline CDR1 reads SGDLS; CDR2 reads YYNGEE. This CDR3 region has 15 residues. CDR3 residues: CASSVDVANTGELFF. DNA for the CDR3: TGTGCCAGCAGCGTAGACGTCGCGAACACCGGGGAGCTGTTTTTT.

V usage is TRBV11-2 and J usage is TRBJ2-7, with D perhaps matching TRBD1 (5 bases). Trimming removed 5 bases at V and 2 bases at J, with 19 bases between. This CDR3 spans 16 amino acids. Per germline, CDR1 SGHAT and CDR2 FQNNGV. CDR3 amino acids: CASSTQGGSPTYEQYF. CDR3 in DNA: TGTGCCAGCAGCACGCAGGGCGGCAGTCCCACCTACGAGCAGTACTTC.

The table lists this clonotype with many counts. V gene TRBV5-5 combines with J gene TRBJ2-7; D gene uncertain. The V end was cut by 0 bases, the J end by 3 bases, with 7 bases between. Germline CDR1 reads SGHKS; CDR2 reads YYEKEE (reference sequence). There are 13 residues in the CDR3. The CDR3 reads CASSLEPVYEQYF. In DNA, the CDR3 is TGTGCCAGCAGCTTGGAACCTGTCTACGAGCAGTACTTC.

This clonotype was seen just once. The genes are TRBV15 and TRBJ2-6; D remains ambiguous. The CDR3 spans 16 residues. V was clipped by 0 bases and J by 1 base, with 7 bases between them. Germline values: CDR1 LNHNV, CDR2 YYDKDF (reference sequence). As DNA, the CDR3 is TGTGCCACCAGCAGAGATAGGGCATCTGGGGCCAACGTCCTGACTTTC. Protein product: CATSRDRASGANVLTF.

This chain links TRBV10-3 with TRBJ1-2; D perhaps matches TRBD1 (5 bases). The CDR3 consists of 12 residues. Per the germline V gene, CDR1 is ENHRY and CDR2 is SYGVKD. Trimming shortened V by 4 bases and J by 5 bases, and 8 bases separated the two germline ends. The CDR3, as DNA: TGTGCCATCAGTGTGGGGGGGTATGGCTACACCTTC. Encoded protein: CAISVGGYGYTF.

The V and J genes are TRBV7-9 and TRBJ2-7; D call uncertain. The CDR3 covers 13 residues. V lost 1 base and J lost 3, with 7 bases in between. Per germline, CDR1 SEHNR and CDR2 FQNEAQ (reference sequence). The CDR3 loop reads CASSLGPLYEQYF. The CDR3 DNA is TGTGCCAGCAGCTTAGGACCGCTCTACGAGCAGTACTTC. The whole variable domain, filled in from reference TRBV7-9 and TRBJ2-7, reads DTGVSQNPRHKITKRGQNVTFRCDPISEHNRLYWYRQTLGQGPEFLTYFQNEAQLEKSRLLSDRFSAERPKGSFSTLEIQRTEQGDSAMYLCASSLGPLYEQYFGPGTRLTVT.

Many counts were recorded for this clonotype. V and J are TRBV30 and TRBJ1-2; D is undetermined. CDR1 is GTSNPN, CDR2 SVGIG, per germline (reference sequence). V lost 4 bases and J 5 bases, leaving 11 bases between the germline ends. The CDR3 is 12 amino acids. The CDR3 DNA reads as TGTGCCTGGACAGACGGACGGTATGGCTACACCTTC. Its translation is CAWTDGRYGYTF.

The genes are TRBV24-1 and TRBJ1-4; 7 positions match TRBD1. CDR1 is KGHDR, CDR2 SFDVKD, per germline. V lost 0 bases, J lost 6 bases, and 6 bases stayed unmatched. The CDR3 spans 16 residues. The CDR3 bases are TGTGCCACCAGTGATTTGTTCGGGACAGAACATGAAAAACTGTTTTTT. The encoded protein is CATSDLFGTEHEKLFF.

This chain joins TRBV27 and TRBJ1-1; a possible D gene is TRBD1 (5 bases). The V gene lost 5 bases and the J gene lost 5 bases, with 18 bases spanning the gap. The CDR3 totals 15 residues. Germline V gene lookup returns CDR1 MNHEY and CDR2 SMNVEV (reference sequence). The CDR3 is CASSTYQGSGTEAFF. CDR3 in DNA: TGTGCCAGCAGTACGTACCAGGGCAGTGGAACTGAAGCTTTCTTT.

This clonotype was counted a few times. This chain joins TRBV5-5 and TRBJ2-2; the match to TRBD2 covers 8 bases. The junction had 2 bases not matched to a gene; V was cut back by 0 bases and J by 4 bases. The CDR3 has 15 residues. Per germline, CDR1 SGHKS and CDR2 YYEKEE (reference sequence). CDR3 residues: CASSLAGTSTGELFF. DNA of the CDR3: TGTGCCAGCAGCTTGGCCGGGACTAGCACCGGGGAGCTGTTTTTT.

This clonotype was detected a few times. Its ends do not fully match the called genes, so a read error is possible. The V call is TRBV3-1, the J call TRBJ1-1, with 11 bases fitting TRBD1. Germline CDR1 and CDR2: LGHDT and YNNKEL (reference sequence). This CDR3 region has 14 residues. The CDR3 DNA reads TGTGCCAGCAGCCAAGGGACAGGGGGCACTGAAGCTTCCTTT. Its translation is CASSQGTGGTEASF.